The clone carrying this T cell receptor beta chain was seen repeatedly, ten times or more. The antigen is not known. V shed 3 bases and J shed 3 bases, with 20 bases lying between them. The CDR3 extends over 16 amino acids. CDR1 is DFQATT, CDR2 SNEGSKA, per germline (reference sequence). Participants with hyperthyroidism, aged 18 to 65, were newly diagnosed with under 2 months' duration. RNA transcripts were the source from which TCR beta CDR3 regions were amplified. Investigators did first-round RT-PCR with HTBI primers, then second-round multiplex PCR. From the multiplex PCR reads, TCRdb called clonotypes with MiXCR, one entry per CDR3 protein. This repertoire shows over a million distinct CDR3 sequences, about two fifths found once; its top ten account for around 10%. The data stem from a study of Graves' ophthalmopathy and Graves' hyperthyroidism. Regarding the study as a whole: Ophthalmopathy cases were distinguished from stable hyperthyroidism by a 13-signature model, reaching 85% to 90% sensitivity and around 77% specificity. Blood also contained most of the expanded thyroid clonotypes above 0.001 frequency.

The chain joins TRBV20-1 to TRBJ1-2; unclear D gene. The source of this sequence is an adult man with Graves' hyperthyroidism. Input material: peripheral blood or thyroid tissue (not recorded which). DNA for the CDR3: TGCAGTGCTAGTCTCATCGGGAGAGGCAGCGACTATGGCTACACCTTC. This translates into CSASLIGRGSDYGYTF.